A selection of T cell receptor beta chains follows, all from one sample in a study of response to subunit inactivated influenza vaccine. In TCRdb, the RT-PCR reads were re-called with MiXCR into one record per CDR3 protein. The sample carries roughly 150,000 distinct CDR3 sequences, approximately 10% recorded once. Material: non-naive T cells sorted from PBMCs, obtained about 6 weeks after vaccination. These receptors all stem from a man aged 50 to 59 who received an inactivated influenza vaccine. Both conserved end residues are part of each CDR3. A D gene is named only where the DNA matches it firmly. Clone size is shown for a subset of rows, as once, few, many or a class of expanded clone.

d_call	v_call	j_call	clone_size	cdr3_aa	cdr3_nt
TRBD2	TRBV6-1	TRBJ2-7	few	CASRGLAGEQYF	TGTGCCAGCAGGGGACTAGCGGGTGAGCAGTACTTC
TRBD1	TRBV28	TRBJ1-5	NA	CASSLGAGGITQPQHF	TGTGCCAGCAGTTTAGGCGCAGGGGGCATTACTCAGCCCCAGCATTTT
TRBD2	TRBV27	TRBJ2-7	medium-sized	CASSRLAGTNEQYF	TGTGCCAGCAGCCGACTAGCGGGAACCAACGAGCAGTACTTC
TRBD2	TRBV15	TRBJ2-7	many	CATSRVLGLAGEIDYEQYF	TGTGCCACCAGCAGAGTGTTAGGGCTAGCGGGAGAGATCGACTACGAGCAGTACTTC
NA	TRBV20-1	TRBJ1-5	many	CSARGAHREPQHF	TGCAGTGCTAGAGGGGCTCATAGGGAGCCCCAGCATTTT
TRBD2	TRBV6-2/TRBV6-3	TRBJ2-7	few	CASSYSSRGGSRSYEQYF	TGTGCCAGCAGTTACTCCAGTCGAGGCGGGAGTCGATCCTACGAGCAGTACTTC
NA	TRBV20-1	TRBJ2-5	NA	CSAIKTGLLQETQYF	TGCAGTGCTATAAAAACAGGTTTACTACAAGAGACCCAGTACTTC
NA	TRBV20-1	TRBJ1-5	once	CSAIYTGGSNQPQHF	TGCAGTGCTATCTATACAGGAGGCAGCAATCAGCCCCAGCATTTT
TRBD2	TRBV18	TRBJ2-5	few	CASSPNIAGVETQYF	TGTGCCAGCTCACCAAACATAGCGGGAGTGGAGACCCAGTACTTC
NA	TRBV29-1	TRBJ2-3	few	CSVLDGTDTQYF	TGCAGCGTCCTGGATGGGACAGATACGCAGTATTTT
NA	TRBV18	TRBJ1-1	NA	CASSPTWGENTEAFF	TGTGCCAGCTCGCCTACTTGGGGCGAGAATACTGAAGCTTTCTTT
NA	TRBV12-3/TRBV12-4	TRBJ2-3	NA	CARSKGRRPITSTDTQYF	TGTGCCCGCAGTAAGGGACGGCGTCCGATTACTAGCACAGATACGCAGTATTTT
NA	TRBV6-2/TRBV6-3	TRBJ2-1	NA	CASSYGRGDYNEQFF	TGTGCCAGCAGTTACGGCAGGGGGGACTACAATGAGCAGTTCTTC
NA	TRBV19	TRBJ2-2	NA	CASSILARGGGELFF	TGTGCCAGTAGTATCCTGGCGAGGGGGGGCGGGGAGCTGTTTTTT
TRBD1	TRBV30	TRBJ2-4	few	CAWARTGQAKNIQYF	TGTGCCTGGGCTAGGACAGGCCAGGCCAAAAACATTCAGTACTTC
TRBD2	TRBV20-1	TRBJ2-5	NA	CSARALAGGQETQYF	TGCAGTGCTAGAGCTTTAGCGGGAGGGCAAGAGACCCAGTACTTC
TRBD2	TRBV20-1	TRBJ2-1	few	CSAETSGFLLYNEQFF	TGCAGTGCTGAGACTAGCGGGTTCCTCCTATACAATGAGCAGTTCTTC
NA	TRBV6-6	TRBJ1-3	NA	CASDPGVGNTIYF	TGTGCCAGCGACCCGGGGGTTGGAAACACCATATATTTT
TRBD1	TRBV12-3/TRBV12-4	TRBJ2-5	NA	CASSLGLRDRARETQYF	TGTGCCAGCAGTTTAGGTCTAAGGGACAGGGCGAGGGAGACCCAGTACTTC
NA	TRBV3-1	TRBJ1-1	many	CASSRLEMNTEAFF	TGTGCCAGCAGCCGCCTCGAAATGAACACTGAAGCTTTCTTT
NA	TRBV7-3	TRBJ1-3	few	CASSRLLGDINLNTIYF	TGTGCCAGCAGCCGGCTATTGGGTGACATTAACCTTAACACCATATATTTT
TRBD1	TRBV9	TRBJ1-6	many	CASSLGTGVNSPLHF	TGTGCCAGCAGCCTTGGGACAGGGGTTAATTCACCCCTCCACTTT
NA	TRBV3-1	TRBJ2-2	NA	CATTQDPTFPSSGELFF	TGTGCCACCACCCAAGATCCGACCTTTCCCTCATCCGGGGAGCTGTTTTTT
NA	TRBV11-2	TRBJ1-2	few	CASSFGIDRMNYGYTF	TGTGCCAGCAGCTTCGGGATAGACAGGATGAACTATGGCTACACCTTC
NA	TRBV24-1	TRBJ2-1	many	CATSVGGVVNEQFF	TGTGCCACCAGTGTCGGGGGTGTCGTGAATGAGCAGTTCTTC
TRBD2	TRBV20-1	TRBJ2-1	NA	CSARDRTSASYNEQFF	TGCAGTGCTAGAGATCGGACTAGCGCCTCCTACAATGAGCAGTTCTTC
TRBD2	TRBV20-1	TRBJ2-7	NA	CSALQGLADYEQYF	TGCAGTGCTCTCCAGGGACTAGCGGATTACGAGCAGTACTTC
NA	TRBV29-1	TRBJ2-7	few	CSVSNVGGGYEQYF	TGCAGCGTCTCCAATGTGGGGGGTGGCTACGAGCAGTACTTC
NA	TRBV6-1	TRBJ2-3	NA	CASSSIPGADTQYF	TGTGCCAGCAGCTCAATCCCCGGGGCAGATACGCAGTATTTT
NA	TRBV14	TRBJ1-2	NA	CASSQGAASVTGGYTF	TGTGCCAGCAGCCAAGGAGCAGCGTCCGTGACGGGTGGCTACACCTTC
NA	TRBV10-3	TRBJ1-5	many	CAISESLGTGQPQHF	TGTGCCATCAGTGAGTCTCTGGGGACGGGTCAGCCCCAGCATTTT
TRBD1	TRBV9	TRBJ2-7	many	CASSARQGAVYEQYF	TGTGCCAGCAGCGCAAGACAGGGGGCGGTCTACGAGCAGTACTTC
NA	TRBV10-3	TRBJ1-1	many	CAISETHGGWDTEAFF	TGTGCCATCAGTGAGACGCACGGGGGCTGGGACACTGAAGCTTTCTTT
TRBD2	TRBV20-1	TRBJ2-7	many	CSASGLAGNYEQYF	TGCAGTGCTAGCGGCCTAGCGGGAAACTACGAGCAGTACTTC
TRBD1	TRBV7-9	TRBJ2-7	few	CASSNRDRVGNEQYF	TGTGCCAGCAGCAACCGAGACAGGGTCGGGAACGAGCAGTACTTC
NA	TRBV5-6	TRBJ2-2	few	CASSSRVGGELFF	TGTGCCAGCAGTTCTAGAGTGGGCGGGGAGCTGTTTTTT
NA	TRBV20-1	TRBJ1-6	NA	CSASLGDNSPLHF	TGCAGTGCTAGCTTGGGGGATAATTCACCCCTCCACTTT
NA	TRBV7-8	TRBJ2-5	NA	CASSLGTSETQYF	TGTGCCAGCAGCCTCGGGACTTCTGAGACCCAGTACTTC
NA	TRBV9	TRBJ2-7	NA	CASSKRQAAYEQYF	TGTGCCAGCAGCAAAAGACAGGCCGCCTACGAGCAGTACTTC
NA	TRBV4-2	TRBJ2-4	many	CASSQGGSKNIQYF	TGTGCCAGCAGCCAAGGCGGTTCCAAAAACATTCAGTACTTC
NA	TRBV10-3	TRBJ2-6	once	CAISEGVMGANVLTF	TGTGCCATCAGTGAGGGTGTAATGGGGGCCAACGTCCTGACTTTC
NA	TRBV10-3	TRBJ2-7	few	CAISEFQGYEQYF	TGTGCCATCAGTGAGTTTCAGGGTTACGAGCAGTACTTC
NA	TRBV28	TRBJ2-1	many	CASSEQGTYNEQFF	TGTGCCAGCAGTGAGCAGGGCACCTACAATGAGCAGTTCTTC
NA	TRBV10-3	TRBJ2-3	many	CAISSSTDTQYF	TGTGCCATCAGTAGCAGCACAGATACGCAGTATTTT
TRBD1	TRBV5-6	TRBJ1-1	NA	CASSYDWDRDHTNTEAFF	TGTGCCAGCAGCTATGACTGGGACAGGGATCATACGAACACTGAAGCTTTCTTT
NA	TRBV9	TRBJ1-3	few	CASSNSHLVSGNTIYF	TGTGCCAGCAGCAACTCACATCTTGTCTCTGGAAACACCATATATTTT